The entry below gives a single T cell receptor (beta chain) sequence along with its context. This CDR3 is 10 amino acids long. Germline lookup yields CDR1 SQVTM and CDR2 ANQGSEA. The data derive from a study of Graves' ophthalmopathy and Graves' hyperthyroidism. The authors amplified TCR beta CDR3 regions from RNA transcripts. Second-round multiplex PCR came after a first-round RT-PCR that employed HTBI primers. A single record per CDR3 protein comes from TCRdb applying MiXCR to the multiplex PCR reads. The sample has hundreds of thousands of distinct CDR3 sequences; over 40% are singletons. Other autoimmune disease, uncontrolled infection, pregnancy and lactation led to exclusion. Diagnostic conclusions were grounded in clinical symptoms, serum thyroxine, TRAb, thyroid ultrasound and orbital computed tomography. The PBMC fraction was derived from around 9.4 ml of fresh peripheral blood.

What was sequenced was peripheral blood. The clonotype originates from an adult man with Graves' ophthalmopathy. The V gene is TRBV29-1, the J gene TRBJ1-3; no clear D. CDR3 in DNA: TGCAGTGGGAATGGAAACACCATATATTTT. Translating gives CSGNGNTIYF. The whole variable domain, remainder taken from reference TRBV29-1 and TRBJ1-3, is SAVISQKPSRDICQRGTSLTIQCQVDSQVTMMFWYRQQPGQSLTLIATANQGSEATYESGFVIDKFPISRPNLTFSTLTVSNMSPEDSSIYLCSGNGNTIYFGEGSWLTVV.